The 20 T cell receptor beta chains below come from one sample, sequenced in a study of cytomegalovirus exposure and HLA in healthy donors (dated by TCRdb to 2015 to 2018). Receptors were amplified or captured by the immunoSEQ multiplex PCR assay. A mixture of 60 forward primers for TCR Vbeta segments and 13 reverse primers for TCR Jbeta segments was used in the multiplex PCR. Sourced from immuneACCESS, this table was stored by TCRdb with only in-frame sequences that have V and J called. A share of the clones is absent; for the studies checked, an unresolved V gene accounts for under half, and the remainder has no known explanation. For this sample the table gives about 180,000 clones, of which 70% to 80% were detected only once. Together, the top ten hold about 1.6% of the sample. Sequencing was done on a sample of PBMCs. These receptors all come from a man younger than 35 in good health and CMV-seronegative.

The rearrangement uses TRBV25-1 and TRBJ1-1; TRBD1 aligns across 7 bases. Per germline, CDR1 MGHDK and CDR2 SYGVNS. The CDR3 runs 17 residues. The V segment lost 6 bases and the J segment 2 bases; nucleotides outside the gene matches: 15. CDR3 sequence reads: CASSKVKDRAGNTEAFF. CDR3 nucleotides: TGTGCCAGCAGCAAAGTTAAAGACAGGGCGGGAAACACTGAAGCTTTCTTT.

The chain combines TRBV27 with TRBJ1-6; 10 bases match TRBD1. The CDR3 runs to 17 residues. V dropped 5 bases and J dropped 1; count of bases not matched to a gene: 5. Looked up from germline, CDR1 is MNHEY and CDR2 is SMNVEV (reference sequence). The CDR3 reads CASSNTGQGSYNSPLHF. The CDR3, as DNA: TGTGCCAGCAGTAACACGGGACAGGGGTCCTATAATTCACCCCTCCACTTT.

The J gene is TRBJ2-5, the V gene TRBV19; D might be TRBD1 (6 bases). The germline V gene has CDR1 LNHDA and CDR2 SQIVND (reference sequence). The ends were cut back, 3 bases at V and 1 base at J, with 12 bases in the middle. The CDR3 length is 15 residues. CDR3 in amino acids: CASSINTGFQETQYF. CDR3 nucleotide sequence: TGTGCCAGTAGTATTAATACAGGGTTCCAAGAGACCCAGTACTTC.

This clone was seen a handful of times. This chain joins TRBV6-5 and TRBJ2-5; TRBD2 aligns across 8 bases. This CDR3 has 15 amino acids. Germline V gene sequence: CDR1 MNHEY, CDR2 SVGAGI. V trimming: 3 bases; J trimming: 3 bases; junction bases outside the gene matches: 6. CDR3 residues: CASSYFSGDKETQYF. As DNA, the CDR3 is TGTGCCAGCAGTTATTTTAGCGGGGACAAAGAGACCCAGTACTTC.

The rearrangement links TRBV15 to TRBJ1-2; the D gene is possibly TRBD1 (6 bases). Germline loops: CDR1 LNHNV, CDR2 YYDKDF (reference sequence). V was cut by 1 base and J by 4 bases, with 13 bases left in between. The CDR3 runs to 15 residues. The CDR3 loop is CATSRVRPGVYGYTF. The CDR3 bases are TGTGCCACCAGCAGAGTGAGGCCAGGGGTCTATGGCTACACCTTC.

This chain connects TRBV4-2 to TRBJ2-7; possibly TRBD1 for D (6 bases). The CDR3 is 15 residues long. Germline V gives CDR1 LGHNA, CDR2 YNFKEQ. Trimming removed 0 bases from V and 1 base from J, with 10 bases in between. The DNA of the CDR3 is TGTGCCAGCAGCCAAGATATAGGGGGTTCCTACGAGCAGTACTTC. It encodes CASSQDIGGSYEQYF.

The J gene is TRBJ2-2, the V gene TRBV7-6; TRBD1 might be the D (7 bases). Trimming stripped 5 bases from V and 1 base from J, with 14 bases between. The CDR3 runs to 16 residues. CDR1 and CDR2 (germline): SGHVS, FNYEAQ. Here the CDR3 DNA reads TGTGCCAGCAGCCAATGGAGGGGGCTGAACACCGGGGAGCTGTTTTTT. It translates to CASSQWRGLNTGELFF.

V is TRBV6-1 and J is TRBJ2-3, with a weak D call TRBD2 (7 bases). The CDR3 totals 15 residues. V was shortened by 5 bases and J by 0 bases, with 12 bases between the two germline ends. Germline V lookup: CDR1 MNHNS, CDR2 SASEGT. The CDR3 here is CASSSRGASTDTQYF. In DNA form, the CDR3 reads TGTGCCAGCAGTTCACGGGGGGCTAGCACAGATACGCAGTATTTT.

The chain employs TRBV9 and TRBJ2-1; possible D gene TRBD2, 6 bases. V was cut by 4 bases and J by 5 bases, with 13 bases left in between. Germline V CDR1 and CDR2: SGDLS, YYNGEE. This CDR3 spans 14 amino acids. The DNA of the CDR3 is TGTGCCAGCAGCCTGGGACTCCTCGACAATGAGCAGTTCTTC. It is translated as CASSLGLLDNEQFF.

In this sample, this clone turned up a few times. The gene calls are TRBV7-8 and TRBJ2-7; 10 bases align to TRBD1. Trimming took 5 bases from V and 3 from J; bases not matched to a gene: 4. This CDR3 contains 14 residues. Per the germline V gene, CDR1 is SGHVS and CDR2 is FQNEAQ. CDR3 in DNA: TGTGCCAGCAGCCAGGACAGGGGGGACTACGAGCAGTACTTC. Translated, it gives CASSQDRGDYEQYF. Supplemented by reference TRBV7-8 and TRBJ2-7, the full variable domain reads GAGVSQSPRYKVAKRGQDVALRCDPISGHVSLFWYQQALGQGPEFLTYFQNEAQLDKSGLPSDRFFAERPEGSVSTLKIQRTQQEDSAVYLCASSQDRGDYEQYFGPGTRLTVT.

The chain combines TRBV23-1 with TRBJ2-1, with a tentative D call TRBD2 (6 bases). Being an ORF, TRBV23-1 has a function that is uncertain. Trimming took 9 bases from V and 8 from J, leaving 11 bases between them. The CDR3 contains 11 residues. CDR3 region: CARDGGDEQFF. CDR3 nucleotide sequence: TGCGCCAGAGACGGAGGGGATGAGCAGTTCTTC.

This clone appeared once. V usage is TRBV11-1 and J usage is TRBJ2-7, with D perhaps TRBD2 (6 bases). V shed 4 bases and J shed 4 bases, with 14 bases lying between them. CDR3 length: 14 residues. Germline V lookup: CDR1 SGHAT, CDR2 FQDESV (reference sequence). The CDR3 loop reads CASSSPGGRYEQYF. CDR3 DNA: TGTGCCAGCAGCTCCCCCGGAGGGCGATACGAGCAGTACTTC.

The CDR3 is CASSLSAYEQYF. Written as DNA, the CDR3 is TGTGCCAGCAGTTTGTCAGCCTACGAGCAGTACTTC. The chain combines TRBV28 with TRBJ2-7; D unclear. Per germline, CDR1 MDHEN and CDR2 SYDVKM. CDR3 length equals 12 residues. Trimming shortened V by 3 bases and J by 2 bases, and 5 bases separated the two germline ends.

This chain connects TRBV19 to TRBJ1-6; 7 bases are shared with TRBD1. The J segment lost 8 bases and the V segment lost 8 bases, leaving 6 bases of the junction unmatched. The CDR3 covers 13 residues. The V gene's germline CDR1 is LNHDA and CDR2 SQIVND (reference sequence). The CDR3 protein is CASHRDRDSPLHF. The CDR3 nucleotides are TGTGCCAGTCACCGGGACAGAGATTCACCCCTCCACTTT. Full variable domain (outside the CDR3, taken from reference TRBV19 and TRBJ1-6): DGGITQSPKYLFRKEGQNVTLSCEQNLNHDAMYWYRQDPGQGLRLIYYSQIVNDFQKGDIAEGYSVSREKKESFPLTVTSAQKNPTAFYLCASHRDRDSPLHFGNGTRLTVT.

The rearrangement links TRBV28 to TRBJ1-2; D might be TRBD1 (6 bases). V shed 8 bases and J shed 5 bases, with 12 bases lying between them. The germline gives CDR1 MDHEN, CDR2 SYDVKM. This CDR3 contains 12 residues. The CDR3 sequence: CASQIQGYGYTF. The CDR3 DNA reads as TGTGCCAGCCAGATTCAGGGGTATGGCTACACCTTC.

The chain uses TRBV6-4 and TRBJ1-5; the D gene is possibly TRBD1 (5 bases). This CDR3 has 13 residues. V lost 9 bases and J 6 bases, leaving 15 bases between the germline ends. Germline-derived CDR1 and CDR2 are MRHNA and SNTAGT. CDR3 nucleotide sequence: TGTGCCAGAGACAGCAGGTTGGGTCAGCCCCAGCATTTT. Its protein product is CARDSRLGQPQHF.

The V gene is TRBV5-1, the J gene TRBJ2-5; 9 bases align to TRBD1. Losses at the gene ends were 2 bases for V and 4 bases for J; bases not matched to a gene: 9. The CDR3 sequence is 16 residues long. Germline assignment: CDR1 SGHRS and CDR2 YFSETQ. The CDR3 nucleotides read TGCGCCAGCAGCTTCCAATTTACAGGGGGCCGAGAGACCCAGTACTTC. It specifies CASSFQFTGGRETQYF.

This clone occurred once. This chain links TRBV6-1 with TRBJ2-3, with 10 bases fitting TRBD2. The trim removed 7 bases at V and 1 base at J, leaving 2 bases unmatched. Looked up from germline, CDR1 is MNHNS and CDR2 is SASEGT. The CDR3 spans 14 residues. The CDR3 region has the DNA TGTGCCAGCACGACTAGCGGGCGCACAGATACGCAGTATTTT. It is translated as CASTTSGRTDTQYF.

The rearrangement uses TRBV10-3 and TRBJ1-5, with D uncertain. This CDR3 spans 19 amino acids. Germline CDR1 and CDR2: ENHRY and SYGVKD. V was shortened by 2 bases and J by 2 bases, with 22 bases between the two germline ends. CDR3 amino acids: CAISEAELRESARNQPQHF. CDR3 DNA: TGTGCCATCAGTGAGGCTGAATTAAGGGAGTCAGCGCGCAATCAGCCCCAGCATTTT.

The J gene is TRBJ2-7, the V gene TRBV4-2; 9 bases line up with TRBD1. The CDR3 is 14 residues long. Looked up from germline, CDR1 is LGHNA and CDR2 is YNFKEQ. The ends lost 4 bases at V and 7 bases at J; junction bases unmatched: 8. CDR3 protein: CASSLDRGSTEQYF. The CDR3, as DNA: TGTGCCAGCAGCCTAGACAGGGGGAGTACAGAGCAGTACTTC.